The next 3 T cell receptor beta chains were all read from a single sample in a study of cytomegalovirus exposure and HLA in healthy donors. The study ran its PCR with 60 Vbeta and 13 Jbeta primers. TCRdb keeps only in-frame clones here, not all; method: immunoSEQ multiplex PCR. The sample carries 90,000 to 95,000 clones, more than 75% recorded once. The sequencing sample was made of PBMCs. All receptors derive from a man younger than 30 in good health and CMV-seronegative.

The J gene is TRBJ1-2, the V gene TRBV5-1, with 7 bases that match TRBD1. After removal of 1 base from V and 7 bases from J, the junction contained 7 bases not matched to a gene. The germline V gene encodes CDR1 SGHRS and CDR2 YFSETQ. This CDR3 region has 14 residues. CDR3 amino acids: CASSLWDSGTGYTF. The CDR3 region has the DNA TGCGCCAGCAGCTTGTGGGACAGTGGGACTGGCTACACCTTC. Full variable domain (remainder filled in from reference TRBV5-1 and TRBJ1-2): KAGVTQTPRYLIKTRGQQVTLSCSPISGHRSVSWYQQTPGQGLQFLFEYFSETQRNKGNFPGRFSGRQFSNSRSEMNVSTLELGDSALYLCASSLWDSGTGYTFGSGTRLTVV.

This sequence joins TRBV30 and TRBJ1-1; no clear D. Germline values: CDR1 GTSNPN, CDR2 SVGIG (reference sequence). The germline V and J ends were trimmed by 8 bases and 6 bases, with 13 bases remaining between them. This CDR3 region has 11 residues. CDR3 sequence: CARQLGAEAFF. As DNA, the CDR3 is TGTGCCCGCCAGTTGGGCGCTGAAGCTTTCTTT.

The V gene is TRBV2, the J gene TRBJ1-5, with TRBD1 as a possible D gene (5 bases). V was cut by 3 bases and J by 4 bases, with 13 bases left in between. The CDR3 sequence is 15 residues long. Germline CDR1 is SNHLY and CDR2 is FYNNEI. The CDR3 here is CASSEDTVGNQPQHF. For the CDR3, the DNA is TGTGCCAGCAGTGAGGACACCGTCGGGAATCAGCCCCAGCATTTT.